These 5 T cell receptor beta chains came from one sample sequenced in a study of response to subunit inactivated influenza vaccine. Each CDR3 protein is one row after TCRdb ran MiXCR on the RT-PCR reads. The table has approximately 680,000 distinct CDR3 sequences, 15% to 19% seen once. This specimen was PBMCs from blood, taken approximately 12 days after vaccination. All receptors come from a man aged 50 to 59 who received an inactivated influenza vaccine.

The sample holds a few counts of this clonotype. CDR3 nucleotides: TGTGCCAGCAGCTTAGATGGGTCGGCGAACACCGGGGAGCTGTTTTTT. Translation: CASSLDGSANTGELFF. The genes are TRBV11-2 and TRBJ2-2; D unclear. Germline V CDR1 and CDR2: SGHAT, FQNNGV. This CDR3 contains 16 residues. V was trimmed by 0 bases and J by 0 bases, leaving 8 bases between them.

This clonotype occurred many times. The chain has TRBV12-3 or TRBV12-4 and TRBJ2-3; D might be TRBD1 (5 bases). Deletions cut 3 bases from V and 2 bases from J, with 9 bases between. The CDR3 runs 14 residues. CDR3 amino acids: CASSLFRDTDTQYF. CDR3 bases: TGTGCCAGCAGTTTGTTCAGGGACACAGATACGCAGTATTTT.

To note about this clonotype: This may stem from a read error, because a much larger clone lies one nucleotide away. This chain links TRBV5-1 with TRBJ2-1; D might be TRBD2 (6 bases). Germline CDR1 SGHRS, CDR2 YFSETQ. The CDR3 sequence is 14 residues long. The CDR3 DNA is TGCGCCGGCAGCCTGAGACGGGGGTACAATGAGCAGTTCTTC. It specifies CAGSLRRGYNEQFF.

This clonotype has just a few counts. The chain combines TRBV7-9 with TRBJ2-3, with D perhaps TRBD2 (5 bases). Trimming stripped 1 base from V and 2 bases from J, with 16 bases between. The CDR3 covers 17 residues. Germline values: CDR1 SEHNR, CDR2 FQNEAQ (reference sequence). The CDR3 sequence: CASSLGASLKPTDTQYF. For the CDR3, the DNA is TGTGCCAGCAGCTTAGGCGCTAGCCTTAAGCCCACAGATACGCAGTATTTT.

V gene TRBV6-1 combines with J gene TRBJ2-3, with 8 bases that match TRBD1. CDR1 is MNHNS and CDR2 is SASEGT in the germline V gene. After removal of 5 bases from V and 6 bases from J, the junction contained 10 bases not matched to a gene. The CDR3 is 15 amino acids. The CDR3 sequence is CASSKRQGSQDTQYF. The CDR3 DNA sequence: TGTGCCAGCAGTAAACGACAGGGGAGTCAGGATACGCAGTATTTT.